This T cell receptor beta chain was found in a study of shared clonotypes between healthy human individuals. The V end lost 8 bases, the J end lost 4 bases, and 18 bases lay between the germline ends. The CDR3 totals 14 residues. Looked up from germline, CDR1 is MNHEY and CDR2 is SVGAGI. About this clone: Its cognate antigen is unknown.

Sequencing used immunoSEQ multiplex PCR; TCRdb keeps in-frame clones, though not all of them. The sample holds about 1.1 million clones, approximately 80% seen once. Findings and caveats of the study: When compared with the clonotypes that were shared by all four sorted-subset donors, the non-shared clonotypes turned out to have lower generation probabilities.

Free of recent acute infections or vaccinations, the donors were healthy HIV-negative adults. The V and J genes are TRBV6-5 and TRBJ2-7, with D tentatively TRBD1 or TRBD2 (6 bases each). Sequencing used memory CD4+ T cells from PBMCs. Subset noted: CD45RA-negative fraction. The receptor's source is a man in his late teens or twenties in good health. Some clones in this sample may be carry-over from other donors' samples. The CDR3, as DNA: TGTGCCAGCCCGGGGGCCAGGCGAAGGTACGAGCAGTACTTC. It specifies CASPGARRRYEQYF.